The rows below give T cell receptor beta chains drawn from one sample of a study of cytomegalovirus exposure and HLA in healthy donors. Repertoires were generated with immunoSEQ multiplex PCR, while TCRdb's copy carries only in-frame clones and drops some. The sample lists 90,000 to 150,000 clones; roughly 65% were seen once. The specimen sequenced was PBMCs. The origin of the receptors is a man aged 40-55 years in good health and CMV-seropositive. Both conserved end residues are part of each CDR3. Each record gives: D gene, clone size, V gene, J gene, CDR3 protein, CDR3 DNA. A D gene is named only where the DNA matches it firmly. Clone size is not always given. Where it is, it says once, few, many or a class for expanded clones.

.,.,TRBV19,TRBJ2-1,CASSMTVGSPNEQFF,TGTGCCAGTAGTATGACAGTTGGATCCCCCAATGAGCAGTTCTTC
.,.,TRBV27,TRBJ1-5,CASSLSRVVGNQPQHF,TGTGCCAGCAGTTTGTCCAGGGTCGTTGGCAATCAGCCCCAGCATTTT
.,few,TRBV6-5,TRBJ2-7,CASSYSWGTPYEQYF,TGTGCCAGCAGTTACTCATGGGGGACTCCCTACGAGCAGTACTTC
TRBD1,.,TRBV7-9,TRBJ2-7,CASSRGQSENYEQYF,TGTGCCAGCAGCCGGGGACAGTCCGAGAACTACGAGCAGTACTTC
.,.,TRBV19,TRBJ2-7,CASSWVFGEQYF,TGTGCCAGTAGTTGGGTGTTCGGGGAGCAGTACTTC
.,.,TRBV4-3,TRBJ2-5,CASSQQRAAISSETQYF,TGCGCCAGCAGCCAGCAACGAGCGGCTATTTCCTCCGAGACCCAGTACTTC
TRBD1,few,TRBV2,TRBJ2-7,CASSEAGTDYEQYF,TGTGCCAGCAGTGAAGCCGGGACAGACTACGAGCAGTACTTC
.,.,TRBV23-1,TRBJ2-1,CASSPDRYMASYNEQFF,TGCGCCAGCAGCCCTGACAGGTACATGGCCTCCTACAATGAGCAGTTCTTC
.,few,TRBV7-2,TRBJ2-7,CASSSYSGSSYEQYF,TGTGCCAGCAGCTCCTATAGCGGTAGCTCCTACGAGCAGTACTTC
TRBD1,.,TRBV5-1,TRBJ2-2,CASQRSPGQGSWGELFF,TGCGCCAGCCAGCGGAGTCCGGGACAGGGGAGTTGGGGGGAGCTGTTTTTT
.,.,TRBV4-2,TRBJ1-5,CASSQDSGGGSNQPQHF,TGTGCCAGCAGCCAAGATAGCGGGGGAGGCAGCAATCAGCCCCAGCATTTT
TRBD1,.,TRBV28,TRBJ2-2,CASSLIAQGASTGELFF,TGTGCCAGCAGTTTAATTGCACAGGGGGCTAGCACCGGGGAGCTGTTTTTT
TRBD2,once,TRBV27,TRBJ2-1,CASSLGTIGTSGVNEQFF,TGTGCCAGCAGTTTGGGGACGATTGGGACTAGCGGGGTCAATGAGCAGTTCTTC
.,few,TRBV11-3,TRBJ2-1,CASSTPGGRNEQFF,TGTGCCAGCAGCACCCCAGGGGGGCGGAATGAGCAGTTCTTC
.,.,TRBV7-6,TRBJ1-5,CASSQRENQPQHF,TGTGCCAGCAGCCAGAGGGAGAATCAGCCCCAGCATTTT
TRBD2,few,TRBV9,TRBJ2-7,CASSSGEGYEQYF,TGTGCCAGCAGTAGTGGGGAGGGTTACGAGCAGTACTTC
TRBD1,few,TRBV18,TRBJ2-7,CASSPTTGAYEQYF,TGTGCCAGCTCACCAACGACAGGGGCCTACGAGCAGTACTTC
.,.,TRBV5-4,TRBJ2-5,CASSGNRETQYF,TGTGCCAGCAGCGGGAACAGGGAGACCCAGTACTTC
TRBD1,few,TRBV9,TRBJ1-5,CASGIDRGYQPQHF,TGTGCCAGCGGGATCGACAGGGGTTATCAGCCCCAGCATTTT
.,.,TRBV6-5,TRBJ1-4,CASSYSWGGLNEKLFF,TGTGCCAGCAGTTACTCGTGGGGGGGCCTAAATGAAAAACTGTTTTTT
.,.,TRBV10-2,TRBJ2-3,CASSDHGRRTDTQYF,TGCGCCAGCAGTGACCACGGGAGAAGGACAGATACGCAGTATTTT
TRBD2,.,TRBV2,TRBJ2-3,CASRSRGAGGRNTQYF,TGTGCCAGCAGAAGCAGGGGGGCGGGGGGGCGAAATACGCAGTATTTT
TRBD1,.,TRBV9,TRBJ1-2,CASSVSTGDYGYTF,TGTGCCAGCAGCGTAAGTACAGGGGACTATGGCTACACCTTC
.,.,TRBV27,TRBJ1-1,CASSLLPRTAVVVEAFF,TGTGCCAGCAGTTTACTCCCTCGGACAGCGGTCGTGGTTGAAGCTTTCTTT
TRBD2,.,TRBV9,TRBJ2-2,CASSVRGTSLPGELFF,TGTGCCAGCAGCGTTCGAGGGACTAGTCTGCCCGGGGAGCTGTTTTTT
TRBD1,.,TRBV7-2,TRBJ2-1,CASIISPGTGYRGTQFF,TGTGCCAGCATCATCTCTCCGGGGACAGGCTATAGGGGGACGCAGTTCTTC
TRBD1,few,TRBV5-1,TRBJ2-3,CASSFDRAGTDTQYF,TGCGCCAGCAGCTTCGACAGGGCAGGCACAGATACGCAGTATTTT
.,.,TRBV13,TRBJ2-1,CASSLKTGAYNEQFF,TGTGCCAGCAGCTTAAAAACGGGAGCCTACAATGAGCAGTTCTTC
.,.,TRBV4-2,TRBJ2-3,CASSQRRSEGFTDTQYF,TGTGCCAGCAGCCAGAGGCGGTCCGAAGGATTCACAGATACGCAGTATTTT
.,.,TRBV25-1,TRBJ2-1,CASAGLPQSWPSNEQFF,TGTGCCAGCGCAGGACTCCCGCAGTCCTGGCCCTCCAATGAGCAGTTCTTC
.,.,TRBV30,TRBJ2-3,CAWTATGTSTDTQYF,TGTGCCTGGACTGCGACAGGGACTAGCACAGATACGCAGTATTTT
.,.,TRBV7-3,TRBJ2-1,CASSFGRSSEQFF,TGTGCCAGCAGCTTCGGTCGGAGTAGTGAGCAGTTCTTC
TRBD2,.,TRBV19,TRBJ2-3,CARTSGRLTDTQYF,TGTGCCAGGACTAGCGGACGACTCACAGATACGCAGTATTTT
.,.,TRBV19,TRBJ2-7,CATARQESSYEQYF,TGTGCCACCGCCCGACAGGAGAGCTCCTACGAGCAGTACTTC
TRBD1,.,TRBV19,TRBJ1-2,CASRDRAQIYGYTF,TGTGCCAGTAGGGACAGGGCGCAAATCTATGGCTACACCTTC
.,.,TRBV15,TRBJ1-1,CATSSNSLNTEAFF,TGTGCCACCAGCAGTAACAGCTTGAACACTGAAGCTTTCTTT
TRBD1,.,TRBV28,TRBJ1-5,CASRTGSRGTQHF,TGTGCCAGCAGGACAGGGTCCCGGGGGACCCAGCATTTT
TRBD1,few,TRBV2,TRBJ2-2,CASEGQGARTGELFF,TGTGCCAGCGAGGGACAGGGGGCGCGGACCGGGGAGCTGTTTTTT
.,.,TRBV7-9,TRBJ1-1,CASSLVQGGAFF,TGTGCCAGCAGCTTAGTACAAGGGGGAGCTTTCTTT
.,.,TRBV9,TRBJ2-1,CASSVASLNEQFF,TGTGCCAGCAGCGTAGCGAGCTTGAATGAGCAGTTCTTC
TRBD1,.,TRBV5-1,TRBJ2-1,CASSLVGTGSYNEQFF,TGCGCCAGCAGCTTGGTAGGGACAGGGTCCTACAATGAGCAGTTCTTC
.,.,TRBV30,TRBJ1-5,CAWSSLLVNQPQHF,TGTGCCTGGAGTAGTCTCCTAGTCAATCAGCCCCAGCATTTT
.,.,TRBV7-9,TRBJ2-5,CASSLGTAQETQYF,TGTGCCAGCAGCTTAGGGACAGCCCAAGAGACCCAGTACTTC
.,few,TRBV6-5,TRBJ1-5,CASRPGGSSNQPQHF,TGTGCCAGCAGACCCGGGGGTTCTAGCAATCAGCCCCAGCATTTT
.,.,TRBV10-1,TRBJ1-4,CASSEGRNEKLFF,TGCGCCAGCAGTGAAGGCAGGAATGAAAAACTGTTTTTT
TRBD1,.,TRBV10-3,TRBJ1-1,CAVGQVNTEAFF,TGTGCCGTTGGACAGGTGAACACTGAAGCTTTCTTT